The 3 T cell receptor beta chains reported below all come from one sample, sequenced in a study of T cell changes during pregnancy in multiple sclerosis. Some clones are missing from TCRdb's copy, which holds only in-frame ones; the method was immunoSEQ multiplex PCR. The sample yields tens of thousands of clones, approximately 90% seen once. This specimen was CD4+ T cells from peripheral blood mononuclear cells, taken in the third trimester of pregnancy. These receptors all stem from a female donor with multiple sclerosis, enrolled in a pregnancy study.

This clone was detected a few times. The chain links TRBV30 to TRBJ1-1; D call uncertain. CDR1 and CDR2 from the germline V gene are GTSNPN and SVGIG (reference sequence). The CDR3 extends over 13 amino acids. Trimming cost V 4 bases and J 0 bases, with 9 bases left between them. The CDR3 loop reads CAWNGQMNTEAFF. The CDR3 nucleotides read TGTGCCTGGAATGGCCAGATGAACACTGAAGCTTTCTTT.

For the CDR3, the DNA is TGTGCCAGCAGTACTAGCGGGAGCACAGATACGCAGTATTTT. Amino acids: CASSTSGSTDTQYF. The V and J genes are TRBV6-4 and TRBJ2-3; TRBD2 matches 9 bases. This CDR3 contains 14 residues. Looked up from germline, CDR1 is MRHNA and CDR2 is SNTAGT. V lost 5 bases and J lost 0; bases outside the gene matches: 0.

The J gene is TRBJ1-6, the V gene TRBV14, with D perhaps matching TRBD1 (5 bases). The CDR3 runs 15 residues. The germline V gene encodes CDR1 SGHDN and CDR2 FVKESK. The ends were cut back, 6 bases at V and 6 bases at J, with 15 bases in the middle. CDR3 coding DNA: TGTGCCAGCAGTCGGGGGAATTCAGCTAATTCACCCCTCCACTTT. Translating gives CASSRGNSANSPLHF.